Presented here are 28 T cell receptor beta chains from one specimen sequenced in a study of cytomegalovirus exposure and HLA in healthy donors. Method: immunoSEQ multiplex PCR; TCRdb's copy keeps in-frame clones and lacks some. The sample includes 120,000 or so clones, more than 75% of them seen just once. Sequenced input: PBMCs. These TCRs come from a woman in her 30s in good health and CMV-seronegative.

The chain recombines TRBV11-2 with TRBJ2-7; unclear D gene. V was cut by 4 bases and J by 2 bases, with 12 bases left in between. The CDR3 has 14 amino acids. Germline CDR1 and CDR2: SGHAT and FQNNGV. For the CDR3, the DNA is TGTGCCAGCAGCTCCCCACGCGAAACCTACGAGCAGTACTTC. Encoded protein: CASSSPRETYEQYF.

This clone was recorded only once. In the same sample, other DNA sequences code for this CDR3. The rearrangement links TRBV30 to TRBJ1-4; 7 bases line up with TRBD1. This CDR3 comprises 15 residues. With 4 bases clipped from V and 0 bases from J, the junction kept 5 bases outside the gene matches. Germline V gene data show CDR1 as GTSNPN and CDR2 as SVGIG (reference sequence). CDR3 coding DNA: TGTGCCTGGAATCCAGGACAGGCAACTAATGAAAAACTGTTTTTT. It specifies CAWNPGQATNEKLFF.

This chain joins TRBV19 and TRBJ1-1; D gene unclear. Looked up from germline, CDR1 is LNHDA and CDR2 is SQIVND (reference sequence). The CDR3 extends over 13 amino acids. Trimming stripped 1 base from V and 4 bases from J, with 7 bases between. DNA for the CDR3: TGTGCCAGTAGTATAGTGGGAGGCACTGAAGCTTTCTTT. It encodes CASSIVGGTEAFF.

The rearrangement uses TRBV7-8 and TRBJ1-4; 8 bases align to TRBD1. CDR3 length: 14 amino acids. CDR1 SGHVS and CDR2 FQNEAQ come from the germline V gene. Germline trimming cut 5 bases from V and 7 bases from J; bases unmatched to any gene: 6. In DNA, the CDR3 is TGTGCCAGCAGCCGGGGACAGGCCGTTGAAAAACTGTTTTTT. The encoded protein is CASSRGQAVEKLFF.

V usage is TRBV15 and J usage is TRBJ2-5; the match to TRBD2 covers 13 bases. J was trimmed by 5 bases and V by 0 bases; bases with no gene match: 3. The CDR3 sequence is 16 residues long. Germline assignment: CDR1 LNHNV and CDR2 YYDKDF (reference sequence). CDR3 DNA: TGTGCCACCAGCAGAGAGGGACTAGCGGGGCCTGAGACCCAGTACTTC. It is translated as CATSREGLAGPETQYF.

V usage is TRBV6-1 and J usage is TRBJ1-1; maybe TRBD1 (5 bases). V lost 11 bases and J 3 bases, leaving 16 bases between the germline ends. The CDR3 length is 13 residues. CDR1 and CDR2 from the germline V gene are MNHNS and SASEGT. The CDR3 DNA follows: TGTGCCGGGAGATCCGGGGGGGACACTGAAGCTTTCTTT. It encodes CAGRSGGDTEAFF.

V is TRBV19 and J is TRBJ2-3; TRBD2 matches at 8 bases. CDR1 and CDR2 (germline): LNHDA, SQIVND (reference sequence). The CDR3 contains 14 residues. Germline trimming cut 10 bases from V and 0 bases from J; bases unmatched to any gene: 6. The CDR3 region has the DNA TGTGCCACCGACCCGGGGGGGAGCACAGATACGCAGTATTTT. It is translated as CATDPGGSTDTQYF.

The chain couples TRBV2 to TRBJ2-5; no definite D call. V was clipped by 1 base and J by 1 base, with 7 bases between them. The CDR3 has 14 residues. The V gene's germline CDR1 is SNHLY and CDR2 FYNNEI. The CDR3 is CASSEDRSQETQYF. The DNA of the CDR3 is TGTGCCAGCAGTGAAGATAGAAGCCAAGAGACCCAGTACTTC.

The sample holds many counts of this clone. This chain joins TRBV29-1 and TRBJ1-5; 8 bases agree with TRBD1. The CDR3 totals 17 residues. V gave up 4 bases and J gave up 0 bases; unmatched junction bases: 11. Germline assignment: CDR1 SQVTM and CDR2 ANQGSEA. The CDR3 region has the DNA TGCAGCGTTGGGGGGCTGACAGGGGAGAGTAGCAATCAGCCCCAGCATTTT. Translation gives CSVGGLTGESSNQPQHF.

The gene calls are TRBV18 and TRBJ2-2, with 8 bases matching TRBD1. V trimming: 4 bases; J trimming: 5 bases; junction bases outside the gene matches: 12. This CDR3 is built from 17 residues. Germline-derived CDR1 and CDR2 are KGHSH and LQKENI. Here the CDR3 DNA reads TGTGCCAGCTCACATTCGGACAGGGCGGCCTTGACCGGGGAGCTGTTTTTT. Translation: CASSHSDRAALTGELFF.

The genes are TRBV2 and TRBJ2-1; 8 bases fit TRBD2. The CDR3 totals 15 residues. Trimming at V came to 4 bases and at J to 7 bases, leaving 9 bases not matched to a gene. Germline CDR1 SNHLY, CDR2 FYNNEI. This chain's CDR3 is CASSGFGGAGNEQFF. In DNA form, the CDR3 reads TGTGCCAGCAGTGGGTTCGGGGGGGCTGGAAATGAGCAGTTCTTC.

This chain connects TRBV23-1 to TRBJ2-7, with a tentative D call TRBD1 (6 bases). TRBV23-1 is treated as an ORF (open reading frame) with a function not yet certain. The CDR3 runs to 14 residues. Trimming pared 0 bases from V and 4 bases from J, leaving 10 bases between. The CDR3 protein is CASSQSKQGYEQYF. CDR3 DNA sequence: TGCGCCAGCAGTCAATCAAAACAGGGATACGAGCAGTACTTC.

The CDR3 loop reads CAWGTGNPEAFF. CDR3 sequence (DNA): TGTGCCTGGGGAACAGGTAACCCTGAAGCTTTCTTT. The gene calls are TRBV30 and TRBJ1-1, with a tentative D call TRBD1 (5 bases). The CDR3 loop spans 12 amino acids. CDR1 and CDR2 (germline): GTSNPN, SVGIG (reference sequence). V was pared by 5 bases and J by 6 bases, with 13 bases between.

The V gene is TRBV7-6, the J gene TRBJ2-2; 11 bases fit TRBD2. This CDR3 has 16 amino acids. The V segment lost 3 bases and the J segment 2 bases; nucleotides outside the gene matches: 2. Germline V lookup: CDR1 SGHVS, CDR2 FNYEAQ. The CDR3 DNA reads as TGTGCCAGCAGCTTTCTAGCGGGGGGTAACACCGGGGAGCTGTTTTTT. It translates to CASSFLAGGNTGELFF. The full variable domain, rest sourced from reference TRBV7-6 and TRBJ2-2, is GAGVSQSPRYKVTKRGQDVALRCDPISGHVSLYWYRQALGQGPEFLTYFNYEAQQDKSGLPNDRFSAERPEGSISTLTIQRTEQRDSAMYRCASSFLAGGNTGELFFGEGSRLTVL.

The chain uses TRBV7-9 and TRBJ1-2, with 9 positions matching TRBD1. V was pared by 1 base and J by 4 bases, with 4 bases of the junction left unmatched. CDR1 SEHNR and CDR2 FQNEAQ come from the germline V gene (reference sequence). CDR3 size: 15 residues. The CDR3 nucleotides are TGTGCCAGCAGCTTAGGTCGACAGGGGGGCTATGGCTACACCTTC. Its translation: CASSLGRQGGYGYTF.

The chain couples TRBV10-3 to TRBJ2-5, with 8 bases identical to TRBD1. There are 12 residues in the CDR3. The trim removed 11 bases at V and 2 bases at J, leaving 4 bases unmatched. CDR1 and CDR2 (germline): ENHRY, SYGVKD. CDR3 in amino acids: CAAGTGQETQYF. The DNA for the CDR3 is TGTGCCGCCGGGACAGGACAAGAGACCCAGTACTTC.

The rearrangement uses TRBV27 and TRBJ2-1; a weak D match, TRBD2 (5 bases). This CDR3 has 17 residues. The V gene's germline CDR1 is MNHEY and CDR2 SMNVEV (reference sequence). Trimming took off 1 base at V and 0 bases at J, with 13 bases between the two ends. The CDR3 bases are TGTGCCAGCAGTTTATATTCGGGGAAAGGCTCCTACAATGAGCAGTTCTTC. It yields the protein CASSLYSGKGSYNEQFF.

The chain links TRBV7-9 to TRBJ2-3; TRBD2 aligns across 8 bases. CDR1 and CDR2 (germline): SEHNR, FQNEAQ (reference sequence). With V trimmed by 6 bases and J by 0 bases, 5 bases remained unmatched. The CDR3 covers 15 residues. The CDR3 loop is CASRGSGASTDTQYF. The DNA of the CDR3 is TGTGCCAGCAGGGGTAGCGGGGCAAGCACAGATACGCAGTATTTT.

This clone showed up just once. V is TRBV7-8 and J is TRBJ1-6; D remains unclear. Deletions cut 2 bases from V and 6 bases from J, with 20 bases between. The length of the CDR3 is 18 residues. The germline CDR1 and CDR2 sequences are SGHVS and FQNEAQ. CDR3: CASSLYGSTIGGNSPLHF. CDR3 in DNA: TGTGCCAGCAGCTTATACGGCAGCACCATCGGCGGTAATTCACCCCTCCACTTT.

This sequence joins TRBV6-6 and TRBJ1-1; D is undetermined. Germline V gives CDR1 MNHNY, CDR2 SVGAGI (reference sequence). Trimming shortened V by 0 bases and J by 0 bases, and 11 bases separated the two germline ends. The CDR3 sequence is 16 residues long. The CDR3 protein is CASSYSMEALNTEAFF. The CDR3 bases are TGTGCCAGCAGTTACTCCATGGAGGCACTGAACACTGAAGCTTTCTTT.

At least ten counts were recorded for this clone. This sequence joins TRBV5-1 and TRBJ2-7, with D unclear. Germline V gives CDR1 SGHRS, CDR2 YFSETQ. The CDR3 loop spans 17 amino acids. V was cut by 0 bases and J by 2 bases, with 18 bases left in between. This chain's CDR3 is CASSLDPRGLRPYEQYF. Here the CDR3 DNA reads TGCGCCAGCAGCTTGGACCCAAGAGGTCTCAGACCCTACGAGCAGTACTTC.

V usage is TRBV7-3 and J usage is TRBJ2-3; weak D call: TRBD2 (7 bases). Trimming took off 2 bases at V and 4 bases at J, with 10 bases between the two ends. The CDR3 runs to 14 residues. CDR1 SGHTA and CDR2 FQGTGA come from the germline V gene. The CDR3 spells CASSLGGAADTQYF. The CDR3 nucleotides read TGTGCCAGCAGCTTAGGGGGGGCCGCAGATACGCAGTATTTT.

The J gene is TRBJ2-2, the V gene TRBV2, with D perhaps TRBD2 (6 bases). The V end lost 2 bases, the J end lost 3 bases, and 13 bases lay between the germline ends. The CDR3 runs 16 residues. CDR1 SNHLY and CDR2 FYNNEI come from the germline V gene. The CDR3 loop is CASSELPSAYTGELFF. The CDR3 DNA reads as TGTGCCAGCAGTGAATTGCCTAGCGCTTACACCGGGGAGCTGTTTTTT. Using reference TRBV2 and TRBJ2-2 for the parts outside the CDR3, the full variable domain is EPEVTQTPSHQVTQMGQEVILRCVPISNHLYFYWYRQILGQKVEFLVSFYNNEISEKSEIFDDQFSVERPDGSNFTLKIRSTKLEDSAMYFCASSELPSAYTGELFFGEGSRLTVL.

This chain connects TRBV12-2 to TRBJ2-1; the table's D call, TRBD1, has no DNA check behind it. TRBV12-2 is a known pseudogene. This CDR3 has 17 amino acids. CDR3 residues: CASRLPRTGGGGNEQFF. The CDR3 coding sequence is TGTGCAAGTCGCTTACCTAGGACAGGGGGAGGCGGCAATGAGCAGTTCTTC.

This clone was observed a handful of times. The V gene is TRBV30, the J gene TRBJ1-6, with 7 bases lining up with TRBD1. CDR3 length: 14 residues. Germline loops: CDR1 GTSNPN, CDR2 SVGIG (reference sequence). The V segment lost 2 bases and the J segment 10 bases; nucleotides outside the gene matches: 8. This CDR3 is CAWSYRGPTSPLHF. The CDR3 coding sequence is TGTGCCTGGAGTTACAGGGGTCCGACCTCACCCCTCCACTTT.

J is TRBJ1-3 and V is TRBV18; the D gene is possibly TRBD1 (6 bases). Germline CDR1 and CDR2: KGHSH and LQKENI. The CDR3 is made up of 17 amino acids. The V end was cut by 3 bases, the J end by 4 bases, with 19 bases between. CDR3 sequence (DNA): TGTGCCAGCTCACCCCTGGCCAGGACAGCCTGGGGAAACACCATATATTTT. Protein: CASSPLARTAWGNTIYF. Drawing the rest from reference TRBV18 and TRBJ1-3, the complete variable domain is NAGVMQNPRHLVRRRGQEARLRCSPMKGHSHVYWYRQLPEEGLKFMVYLQKENIIDESGMPKERFSAEFPKEGPSILRIQQVVRGDSAAYFCASSPLARTAWGNTIYFGEGSWLTVV.

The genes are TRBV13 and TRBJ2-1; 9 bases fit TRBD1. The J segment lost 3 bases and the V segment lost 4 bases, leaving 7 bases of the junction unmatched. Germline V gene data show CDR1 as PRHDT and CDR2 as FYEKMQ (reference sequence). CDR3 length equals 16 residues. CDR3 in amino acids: CASSWGRDRVYNEQFF. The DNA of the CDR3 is TGTGCCAGCAGCTGGGGACGGGACAGGGTCTACAATGAGCAGTTCTTC.

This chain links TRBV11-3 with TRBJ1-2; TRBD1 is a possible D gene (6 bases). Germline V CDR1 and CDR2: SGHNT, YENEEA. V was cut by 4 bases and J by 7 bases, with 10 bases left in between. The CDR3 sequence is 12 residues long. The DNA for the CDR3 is TGTGCCAGCAGCTCAGGGGCCGGTGGCTACACCTTC. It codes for CASSSGAGGYTF.